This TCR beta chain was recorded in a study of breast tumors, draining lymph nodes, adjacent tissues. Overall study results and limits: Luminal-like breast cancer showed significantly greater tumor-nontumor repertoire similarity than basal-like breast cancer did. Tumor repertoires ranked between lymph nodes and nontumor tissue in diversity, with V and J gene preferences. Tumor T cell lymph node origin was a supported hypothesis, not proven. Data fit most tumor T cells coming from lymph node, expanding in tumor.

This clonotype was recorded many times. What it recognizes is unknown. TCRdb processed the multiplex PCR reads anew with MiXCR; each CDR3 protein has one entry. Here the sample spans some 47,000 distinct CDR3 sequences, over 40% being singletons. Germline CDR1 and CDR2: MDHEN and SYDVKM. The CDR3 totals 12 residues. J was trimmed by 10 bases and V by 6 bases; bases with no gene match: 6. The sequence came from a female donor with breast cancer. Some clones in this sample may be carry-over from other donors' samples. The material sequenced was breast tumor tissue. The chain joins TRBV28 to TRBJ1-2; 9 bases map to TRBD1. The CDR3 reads CASRAGTGIYTF. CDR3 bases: TGTGCCAGCAGGGCCGGGACAGGGATCTACACCTTC.